A selection of T cell receptor beta chains follows, all from one sample in a study of blood T cell repertoires in COVID-19. Produced via immunoSEQ multiplex PCR; TCRdb's table is partial and in-frame only. Altogether approximately 130,000 clones are present, 75% to 90% being singletons, with the ten largest covering around 2.3%. The sample comprised PBMCs or T cells enriched from blood (not recorded which). The source of these receptors is a woman in her fifties or sixties who had recovered from COVID-19. Both conserved end residues are part of each CDR3. The order of the fields is D gene, J gene, V gene, clone size, CDR3 protein, CDR3 DNA. D genes are given only for firm matches. Some rows have no size entry. The others give once, few or many, or a class for an expanded clone.

-	TRBJ2-7	TRBV12-3/TRBV12-4	-	CASSSGFHEQYF	TGTGCCAGCAGCTCAGGGTTCCACGAGCAGTACTTC
TRBD1	TRBJ2-1	TRBV11-2	-	CASSPSGTGIRDNEQFF	TGTGCCAGCAGCCCTTCCGGGACAGGGATAAGAGACAATGAGCAGTTCTTC
-	TRBJ1-2	TRBV7-2	-	CASSFELVFSGYTF	TGTGCCAGCAGCTTCGAACTCGTGTTCTCTGGCTACACCTTC
TRBD1	TRBJ1-2	TRBV10-2	once	CASSDTGDYGYTF	TGCGCCAGCAGCGATACAGGGGATTATGGCTACACCTTC
-	TRBJ2-7	TRBV4-2	few	CASSPGLYADEQYF	TGTGCCAGCAGCCCGGGACTCTACGCCGACGAGCAGTACTTC
-	TRBJ2-2	TRBV24-1	-	CATSETEDTGELFF	TGTGCCACCTCCGAGACAGAGGACACCGGGGAGCTGTTTTTT
-	TRBJ2-7	TRBV3-1/TRBV3-2	-	CASSQDSGDSYEQYF	TGTGCCAGCAGCCAAGACTCAGGGGACTCCTACGAGCAGTACTTC
TRBD2	TRBJ2-1	TRBV5-1	-	CASSLGLAGLRSGNEQFF	TGCGCCAGCAGCTTGGGACTAGCGGGGCTCCGCTCTGGCAATGAGCAGTTCTTC
TRBD2	TRBJ2-7	TRBV12-5	-	CASGKKIGLAGDHVYEQYF	TGTGCTAGTGGTAAAAAGATCGGACTAGCGGGGGATCACGTATACGAGCAGTACTTC
-	TRBJ1-5	TRBV15	-	CATSRTPRSGNQPQHF	TGTGCCACCAGCAGGACACCAAGGTCTGGCAATCAGCCCCAGCATTTT